A selection of T cell receptor beta chains follows, all from one sample in a study of regulatory T cells in long-lasting Graves disease. TCRdb recomputed calls from the multiplex PCR reads with MiXCR, one row per CDR3 protein. The sample lists 250,000 to 300,000 distinct CDR3 sequences, 15% to 20% seen once, with about 15% in the top ten. This sample also belongs to another study, concerning T cells in Graves' hyperthyroidism and ophthalmopathy.

The sequencing here drew on peripheral blood mononuclear cells (PBMCs), taken at new diagnosis, from a patient treated with antithyroid drugs. These receptors all stem from a woman in her twenties or thirties with Graves disease. CDR3s leave out the opening cysteine and the closing phenylalanine or tryptophan.

>TRBV5-5
ASSLLGTGTPHEQF
>TRBV27
ASSLFPGGGLSPLH
>TRBV29-1
SVELQGAGELF
>TRBV20-1
SAETDRNYGYT
>TRBV15
ATSSRRSTQETQY
>TRBV10-2
ASRSPDLGFH
>TRBV7-3
ASSPAGGPNYGYT
>TRBV27
ASSLGGWFKYNEQF
>TRBV3-1
ASSLLRDIEETQY
>TRBV12-3/TRBV12-4
ASSFGDVGYT
>TRBV7-8
ASSSSRISMSTDTQY
>TRBV9
ASSETGAYNSPLH
>TRBV7-3
ASSLIRCRRARTEAF
>TRBV7-2
ASSPRDRGHYGYT
>TRBV5-1
ASSLSTANTEAF
>TRBV20-1
SARDARGDEKLF
>TRBV7-2
ASSLAGSPYEQY
>TRBV13
ASNARQDGYNYGYT
>TRBV7-9
ASSWGVMGGSDQPQH
>TRBV12-3/TRBV12-4
ASSEDRRGTGELF
>TRBV19
ASKGDTEAF
>TRBV3-1
ASSQKKRRAF
>TRBV4-1
ASSQNVGGLKSTQY
>TRBV12-3/TRBV12-4
ASTPNRDSPHTQY
>TRBV10-3
AISEDATGPYGYT
>TRBV5-1
ASSPGDRIFYGYT
>TRBV19
ASTRDRVRQPQH
>TRBV12-3/TRBV12-4
ASSFWTGGNQPQH
>TRBV5-1
ASSTGQGETQY
>TRBV4-1
ASSQSMSEAEQY
>TRBV12-3/TRBV12-4
ASSLALSGSTGQY
>TRBV7-2
ASSLLGLVNNEQY
>TRBV10-2
ASSETGGGTEAF
>TRBV20-1
SARGTGQGVGNEQF
>TRBV2
ASSDPGTGTNEQF
>TRBV6-1
AVRGPSSYEQY
>TRBV7-3
ASSLSAYINTGELF
>TRBV12-3/TRBV12-4
ASSLDTGGGQETQY
>TRBV5-1
ASRQDLSGDTIY
>TRBV4-1
ASSQDLVLVLRTDTQY